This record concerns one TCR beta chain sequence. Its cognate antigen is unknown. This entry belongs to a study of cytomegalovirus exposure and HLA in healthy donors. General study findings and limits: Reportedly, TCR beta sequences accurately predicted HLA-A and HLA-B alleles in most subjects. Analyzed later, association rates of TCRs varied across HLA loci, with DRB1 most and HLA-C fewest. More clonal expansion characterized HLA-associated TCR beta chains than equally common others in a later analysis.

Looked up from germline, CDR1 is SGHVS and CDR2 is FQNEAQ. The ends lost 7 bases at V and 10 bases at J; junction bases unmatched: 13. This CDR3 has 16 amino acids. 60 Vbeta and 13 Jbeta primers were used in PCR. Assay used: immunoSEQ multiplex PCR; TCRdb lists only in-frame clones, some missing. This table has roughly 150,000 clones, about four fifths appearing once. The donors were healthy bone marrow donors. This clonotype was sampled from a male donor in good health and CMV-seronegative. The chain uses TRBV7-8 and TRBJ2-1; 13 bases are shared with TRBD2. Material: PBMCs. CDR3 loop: CASTPSGTSGEREQFF. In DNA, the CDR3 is TGTGCCAGCACCCCATCAGGGACTAGCGGGGAAAGGGAGCAGTTCTTC.